The T cell receptor (beta chain) under discussion was sequenced for a study of regulatory T cells in long-lasting Graves disease. Whole-study findings and limits: Persistent Graves' patients showed less TCR diversity than newly diagnosed patients showed.

Researchers made TCR beta libraries by using iRepertoire HTBI primers and running Arm-PCR on CDR3 regions. TCRdb reanalysed the multiplex PCR reads using MiXCR and keeps one entry per CDR3 protein. The profile covers around 450,000 distinct CDR3 sequences, with 20% to 25% appearing a single time and over 6% taken by the ten largest. V lost 2 bases and J lost 4, with 10 bases in between. This CDR3 comprises 15 residues. Germline loops: CDR1 SGHTS, CDR2 YDEGEE. This clonotype was counted only a few times. Its antigen remains unknown. Indicated time point: persistent/refractory GD, antithyroid drugs over 5 years with positive TRAb. Construction of the TCR library relied on RNA isolated from PBMCs.

Material: peripheral blood mononuclear cells (PBMCs), obtained when the disease was refractory, from a patient treated with antithyroid drugs. The receptor comes from a female donor with Graves disease. V gene TRBV5-8 combines with J gene TRBJ1-6, with D possibly matching TRBD1 (6 bases). The CDR3 DNA follows: TGTGCCAGCAGCTTATCGGACAGATATAATTCACCCCTCCACTTT. Translated, it gives CASSLSDRYNSPLHF.